This entry lists 7 T cell receptor beta chains sequenced from one sample in a study of T-cell reconstitution after alpha-beta-depleted transplantation in children. Preparing the TCRbeta library involved the use of unique molecular identifiers. A single record per CDR3 protein comes from TCRdb applying MiXCR to the PCR reads. The table includes around 370,000 distinct CDR3 sequences, over 9% detected once. The source material was PBMCs from the stem cell graft donor, sampled from the stem cell graft. These receptors were obtained from a human donor who donated a stem cell graft to a child with acute lymphoblastic leukemia.

This clonotype was picked up one time. A much larger clone sits a single nucleotide away, making a read error possible. This rearrangement joins TRBV24-1 to TRBJ2-1; the D is unclear. This CDR3 is 14 amino acids long. V was clipped by 6 bases and J by 4 bases, with 12 bases between them. Germline CDR1 reads KGHDR; CDR2 reads SFDVKD. CDR3: CATSRRSTYNEQFF. The CDR3, as DNA: TGTGCCACCAGTAGACGAAGTACTTACAATGAGCAGTTCTTC.

This clonotype was seen a handful of times. The CDR3 coding sequence is TGTGCCAGCAGCCAAGGGACTAGCGGGAGTTTCTACGAGCAGTACTTC. Translating gives CASSQGTSGSFYEQYF. The chain combines TRBV3-1 with TRBJ2-7, with TRBD2 matching over 13 bases. The CDR3 has 16 amino acids. Trimming took 1 base from V and 3 from J; bases not matched to a gene: 3. Germline CDR1 is LGHDT and CDR2 is YNNKEL (reference sequence).

This chain connects TRBV12-3 or TRBV12-4 to TRBJ2-7; weak D call: TRBD2 (6 bases). Trimming took off 5 bases at V and 4 bases at J, with 24 bases between the two ends. The CDR3 sequence is 17 residues long. CDR3 nucleotides: TGTGCCAGCAGTAACACGGGACTTTCTGCGGCCATTTACGAGCAGTACTTC. This translates into CASSNTGLSAAIYEQYF.

The chain carries TRBV12-3 or TRBV12-4 and TRBJ2-3, with 10 nucleotides matching TRBD2. V lost 6 bases and J lost 2; bases outside the gene matches: 8. The CDR3 consists of 16 residues. CDR3 DNA sequence: TGTGCCAGCAGCCGTCGCACTAGCGGGGTCACAGATACGCAGTATTTT. Encoded protein: CASSRRTSGVTDTQYF.

Only a few counts were recorded for this clonotype. The chain couples TRBV20-1 to TRBJ2-6, with a possible D match to TRBD2 (6 bases). Germline V gene data show CDR1 as DFQATT and CDR2 as SNEGSKA (reference sequence). V lost 0 bases to trimming and J lost 3 bases, with 12 bases between them. The CDR3 totals 16 residues. The CDR3 nucleotides are TGCAGTGCTAGAGAGTGGGGGGATGGTGGGGCCAACGTCCTGACTTTC. The encoded protein is CSAREWGDGGANVLTF.

CDR3 sequence: CASSLVQRSETQYF. Written as DNA, the CDR3 is TGCGCCAGCAGCTTGGTACAACGTTCAGAGACCCAGTACTTC. The chain recombines TRBV5-1 with TRBJ2-5; D remains unclear. Germline CDR1 is SGHRS and CDR2 is YFSETQ. The CDR3 is 14 amino acids. Trimming cost V 0 bases and J 4 bases, with 10 bases left between them.

The chain carries TRBV7-3 and TRBJ2-1; 11 bases are shared with TRBD2. The V gene's germline CDR1 is SGHTA and CDR2 FQGTGA. The ends lost 5 bases at V and 12 bases at J; junction bases unmatched: 6. This CDR3 has 13 residues. CDR3 nucleotide sequence: TGTGCCAGCAGCAGAAGGACTAGCGGGCCGCAGTTCTTC. This translates into CASSRRTSGPQFF.